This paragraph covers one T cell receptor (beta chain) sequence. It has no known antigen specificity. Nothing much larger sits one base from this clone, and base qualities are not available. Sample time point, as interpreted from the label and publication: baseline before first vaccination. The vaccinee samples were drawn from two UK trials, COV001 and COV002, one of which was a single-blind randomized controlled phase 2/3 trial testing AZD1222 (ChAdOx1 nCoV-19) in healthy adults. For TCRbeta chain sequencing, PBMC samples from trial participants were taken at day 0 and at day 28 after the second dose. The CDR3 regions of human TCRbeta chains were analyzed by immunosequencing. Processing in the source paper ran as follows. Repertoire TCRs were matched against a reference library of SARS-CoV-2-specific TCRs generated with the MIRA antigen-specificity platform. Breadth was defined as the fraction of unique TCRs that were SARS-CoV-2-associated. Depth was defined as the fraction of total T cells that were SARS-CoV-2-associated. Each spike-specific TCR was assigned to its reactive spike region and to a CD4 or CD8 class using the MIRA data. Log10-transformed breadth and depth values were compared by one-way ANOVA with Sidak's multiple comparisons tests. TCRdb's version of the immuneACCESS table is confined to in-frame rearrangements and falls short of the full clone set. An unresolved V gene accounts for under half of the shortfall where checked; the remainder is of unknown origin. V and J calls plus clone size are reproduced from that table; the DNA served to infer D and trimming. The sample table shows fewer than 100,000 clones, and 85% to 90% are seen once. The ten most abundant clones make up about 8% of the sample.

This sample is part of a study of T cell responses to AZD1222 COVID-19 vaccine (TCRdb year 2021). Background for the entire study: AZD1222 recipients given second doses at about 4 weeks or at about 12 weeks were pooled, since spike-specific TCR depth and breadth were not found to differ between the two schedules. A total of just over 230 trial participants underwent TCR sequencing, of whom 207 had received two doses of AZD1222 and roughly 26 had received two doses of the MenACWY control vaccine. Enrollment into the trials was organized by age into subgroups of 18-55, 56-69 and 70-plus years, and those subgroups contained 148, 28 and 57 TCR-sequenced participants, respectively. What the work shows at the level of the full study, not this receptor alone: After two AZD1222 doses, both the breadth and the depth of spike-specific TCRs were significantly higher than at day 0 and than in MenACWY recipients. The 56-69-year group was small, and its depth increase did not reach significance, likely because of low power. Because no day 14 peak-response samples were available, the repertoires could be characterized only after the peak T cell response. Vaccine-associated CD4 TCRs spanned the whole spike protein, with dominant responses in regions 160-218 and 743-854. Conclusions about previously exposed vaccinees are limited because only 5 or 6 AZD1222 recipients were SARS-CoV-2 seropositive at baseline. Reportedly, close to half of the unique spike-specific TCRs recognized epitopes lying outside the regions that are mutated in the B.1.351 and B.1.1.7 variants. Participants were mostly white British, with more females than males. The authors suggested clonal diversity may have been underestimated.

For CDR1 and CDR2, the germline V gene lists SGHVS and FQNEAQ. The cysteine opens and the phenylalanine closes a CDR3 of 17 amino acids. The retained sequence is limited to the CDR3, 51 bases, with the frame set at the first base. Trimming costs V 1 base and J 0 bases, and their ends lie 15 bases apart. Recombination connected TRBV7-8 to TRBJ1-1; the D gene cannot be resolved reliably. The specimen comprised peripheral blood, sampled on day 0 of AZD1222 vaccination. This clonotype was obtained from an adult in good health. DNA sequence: TGTGCCAGCAGCTTAGATCACTTTCGGCCGATGAACACTGAAGCTTTCTTT. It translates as CASSLDHFRPMNTEAFF.